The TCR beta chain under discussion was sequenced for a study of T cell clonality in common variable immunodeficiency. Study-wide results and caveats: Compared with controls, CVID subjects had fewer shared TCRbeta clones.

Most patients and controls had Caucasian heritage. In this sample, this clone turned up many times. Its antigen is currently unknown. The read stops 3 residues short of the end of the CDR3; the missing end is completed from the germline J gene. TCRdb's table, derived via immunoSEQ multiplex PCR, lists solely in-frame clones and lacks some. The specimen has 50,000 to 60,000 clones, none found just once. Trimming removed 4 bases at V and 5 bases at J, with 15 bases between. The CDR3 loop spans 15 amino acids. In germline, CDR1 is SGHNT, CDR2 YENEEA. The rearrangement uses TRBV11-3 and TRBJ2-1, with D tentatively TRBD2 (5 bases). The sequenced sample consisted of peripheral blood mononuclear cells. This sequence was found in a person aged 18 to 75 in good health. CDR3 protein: CASSSVARGNNEQFF. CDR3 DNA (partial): TGTGCCAGCAGCTCGGTAGCGAGAGGGAACAATGAG.